Following are 14 T cell receptor beta chains from one sample sequenced in a study of cytomegalovirus exposure and HLA in healthy donors. The PCR employed 60 Vbeta primers together with 13 Jbeta primers. TCRdb's table, derived via immunoSEQ multiplex PCR, lists solely in-frame clones and lacks some. Listed are roughly 80,000 clones; less than 0.65% falls within the top ten. The sample consisted of PBMCs. These receptor sequences come from a man aged 45-65 years in good health and CMV-seronegative.

This rearrangement joins TRBV5-4 to TRBJ2-5, with unresolved D. The end of the DNA aligns better with TRBJ2-7, so the J call may be wrong. The V gene's germline CDR1 is SGHNT and CDR2 YYREEE (reference sequence). The CDR3 runs to 13 residues. The CDR3 loop is CASSSPKAYEQYF. The CDR3 DNA sequence: TGTGCCAGCAGCTCCCCTAAAGCCTACGAGCAGTACTTC.

This rearrangement joins TRBV5-1 to TRBJ1-2, with no clear D. The V and J ends lost 4 bases and 5 bases respectively, with 9 bases between them. The CDR3 consists of 12 residues. The V gene's germline CDR1 is SGHRS and CDR2 YFSETQ. CDR3 in amino acids: CASSGDLYGYTF. The CDR3, as DNA: TGCGCCAGCAGCGGTGACTTGTATGGCTACACCTTC. The full variable domain, its missing parts supplied by reference TRBV5-1 and TRBJ1-2, is KAGVTQTPRYLIKTRGQQVTLSCSPISGHRSVSWYQQTPGQGLQFLFEYFSETQRNKGNFPGRFSGRQFSNSRSEMNVSTLELGDSALYLCASSGDLYGYTFGSGTRLTVV.

The V gene is TRBV10-1, the J gene TRBJ2-3, with TRBD2 matching 7 bases. V lost 9 bases, J lost 6 bases, and 9 bases stayed unmatched. Germline lookup yields CDR1 WNHNN and CDR2 SYGVQD (reference sequence). CDR3 size: 13 residues. The CDR3 nucleotides are TGCGCCAGTCCGGGACTACCGCCCGATACGCAGTATTTT. Amino acid sequence: CASPGLPPDTQYF.

The rearrangement uses TRBV30 and TRBJ1-4; 9 bases agree with TRBD1. The germline V gene has CDR1 GTSNPN and CDR2 SVGIG (reference sequence). Trimming cost V 0 bases and J 8 bases; bases outside gene matches: 1. The CDR3 has 13 amino acids. The CDR3 is CAWSVGQGEKLFF. In DNA, the CDR3 is TGTGCCTGGAGTGTGGGACAGGGCGAAAAACTGTTTTTT.

The V call is TRBV30, the J call TRBJ1-1; TRBD1 agrees at 7 bases. Germline CDR1 reads GTSNPN; CDR2 reads SVGIG (reference sequence). J gave up 5 bases and V 6 bases, and 9 bases lay outside the gene matches. This CDR3 contains 13 residues. The CDR3 is CACATGSETEAFF. DNA of the CDR3: TGTGCCTGCGCGACAGGGAGTGAAACTGAAGCTTTCTTT.

The chain recombines TRBV2 with TRBJ2-2; TRBD1 is a possible D gene (6 bases). The V end lost 8 bases, the J end lost 6 bases, and 10 bases lay between the germline ends. Germline V gene data show CDR1 as SNHLY and CDR2 as FYNNEI. The CDR3 is made up of 12 amino acids. In DNA, the CDR3 is TGTGCCAGCTCGAAGGGGGCCGGGGAGCTGTTTTTT. Encoded protein: CASSKGAGELFF.

This chain uses TRBV6-5 with TRBJ2-1, with D perhaps matching TRBD1 (6 bases). Germline CDR1 reads MNHEY; CDR2 reads SVGAGI. Trimming shortened V by 2 bases and J by 2 bases, and 10 bases separated the two germline ends. The CDR3 covers 15 residues. Here the CDR3 reads CASSYGGVAYNEQFF. The CDR3 DNA follows: TGTGCCAGCAGTTACGGGGGCGTCGCCTACAATGAGCAGTTCTTC.

The chain combines TRBV28 with TRBJ1-4; no clear D. CDR3 length equals 12 residues. The germline gives CDR1 MDHEN, CDR2 SYDVKM. In DNA form, the CDR3 reads TGTGTCTCGCGGGGTCCTAATGAAAAACTGTTTTTT. Protein product: CVSRGPNEKLFF.

V gene TRBV9 combines with J gene TRBJ2-7, with D tentatively TRBD1 (6 bases). The germline CDR1 and CDR2 sequences are SGDLS and YYNGEE. This CDR3 has 15 residues. With 0 bases removed from V and 2 bases from J, the gap between germline ends came to 12 bases. In DNA, the CDR3 is TGTGCCAGCAGCGTAGGCAACAGGGAGACCTACGAGCAGTACTTC. Its translation is CASSVGNRETYEQYF.

The V and J genes are TRBV18 and TRBJ2-4; D uncertain. This CDR3 region has 13 residues. Trimming cost V 3 bases and J 6 bases, with 9 bases left between them. From germline, CDR1 is KGHSH and CDR2 LQKENI. CDR3 coding DNA: TGTGCCAGCTCACCCGCCGCCGGAAACATTCAGTACTTC. Encoded protein: CASSPAAGNIQYF.

As DNA, the CDR3 is TGTGCCAGCTCACAGGGGGCCTCCTACGAGCAGTACTTC. This translates into CASSQGASYEQYF. The rearrangement joins TRBV18 to TRBJ2-7; 7 nucleotides align to TRBD1. Germline values: CDR1 KGHSH, CDR2 LQKENI. The junction had 0 bases not matched to a gene; V was cut back by 4 bases and J by 0 bases. The CDR3 contains 13 residues.

V is TRBV7-9 and J is TRBJ1-2; D not resolved. The CDR3 contains 11 residues. V lost 4 bases, J lost 4 bases, and 4 bases lay in between. The germline V gene has CDR1 SEHNR and CDR2 FQNEAQ (reference sequence). The DNA for the CDR3 is TGTGCCAGCAGCTCAGGCTATGGCTACACCTTC. Amino acids: CASSSGYGYTF.

The chain joins TRBV5-1 to TRBJ1-1; D is unresolved. Germline CDR1 and CDR2: SGHRS and YFSETQ. Trimming pared 4 bases from V and 1 base from J, leaving 14 bases between. CDR3 length: 15 residues. The DNA for the CDR3 is TGCGCCAGCAGCCCCTTGTCAGGAGGGAACACTGAAGCTTTCTTT. Its translation is CASSPLSGGNTEAFF.

The V and J genes are TRBV5-1 and TRBJ1-1; D gene uncertain. The CDR3 totals 14 residues. CDR1 is SGHRS, CDR2 YFSETQ, per germline. Trimming cost V 2 bases and J 0 bases, with 8 bases left between them. The CDR3 protein is CASSFSGLNTEAFF. The CDR3 DNA follows: TGCGCCAGCAGCTTCTCGGGGTTGAACACTGAAGCTTTCTTT.